This T cell receptor beta chain derives from a study of control samples from healthy donors and cancer patients. The length of the CDR3 is 16 residues. With V trimmed by 5 bases and J by 0 bases, 6 bases remained unmatched. Germline V gives CDR1 SEHNR, CDR2 FQNEAQ (reference sequence). The data were produced by immunoSEQ multiplex PCR, yet TCRdb's version contains in-frame clones alone and is incomplete. This sample yields fewer than 200,000 clones, of which more than 90% are seen a single time; 1.4% belongs to the top ten. The sample consisted of blood. The gene calls are TRBV7-9 and TRBJ1-5; 8 bases map to TRBD1. The TCR was taken from a man between 25 and 39 years old in good health. The CDR3 region is CASSPGGRYSNQPQHF. DNA of the CDR3: TGTGCCAGCAGCCCAGGGGGCAGGTATAGCAATCAGCCCCAGCATTTT.